This TCR beta chain was profiled in a study of cytomegalovirus exposure and HLA in healthy donors. In its sample, this clone was seen a few times. The study ran its PCR with 60 Vbeta and 13 Jbeta primers. Profiling relied on immunoSEQ multiplex PCR, and the TCRdb table lists in-frame clones only, not all of them. The table lists about 98,000 clones, roughly 70% of them singletons. The clonotype was recovered from a man aged 50-59 years in good health and CMV-seronegative. The sequenced sample consisted of PBMCs.

The CDR3 sequence is CASSDSGGGGYTF. CDR3 sequence (DNA): TGCGCCAGCAGTGATTCAGGGGGAGGCGGCTACACCTTC. The chain uses TRBV10-1 and TRBJ1-2, with TRBD1 matching over 7 bases. Germline assignment: CDR1 WNHNN and CDR2 SYGVQD (reference sequence). J lost 8 bases, V lost 3 bases, and 6 bases had no gene match. The CDR3 is made up of 13 amino acids.